The clone carrying this T cell receptor (beta chain) was seen a single time. This specimen comes from a study of shared clonotypes between healthy human individuals. Per the germline V gene, CDR1 is SGHRS and CDR2 is YFSETQ. V lost 9 bases and J 0 bases, leaving 18 bases between the germline ends. The CDR3 runs to 15 residues. Measured with immunoSEQ multiplex PCR; TCRdb has only the in-frame clones, and not every one. The data hold more than 2 million clones, with 95% observed a single time. The chain recombines TRBV5-1 with TRBJ1-1; tentatively, D is TRBD1 (5 bases). This sequence was found in a man between 18 and 29 years old in good health. The sample taken for sequencing was naive CD4+ T cells sorted from blood. Subset specified: CD45RA+ positively selected. CDR3 DNA sequence: TGCGCCACCGAGCAGGGCTCGGGGATGAACACTGAAGCTTTCTTT. Translation gives CATEQGSGMNTEAFF.